This T cell receptor (beta chain) was identified during a study of blood T cell repertoires in COVID-19 (dated by TCRdb to 2018 to 2020). Study-level background: The collaborator samples originated in the United States, Italy and Spain and spanned the acute and convalescent phases of COVID-19. The material from the prospective study consisted of cDNA or gDNA derived from T cells, B-cell-depleted T cells, or PBMCs. The dataset comprised deeply sampled blood TCRbeta repertoires from subjects exposed to, actively infected with, or recovered from COVID-19. Where HLA class I and class II types were available, the types were taken from metadata supplied by the sample provider, not from assay-based typing. Nearly every sample came with metadata listing a de-identified subject ID, COVID-19 status, age in years and sex. The repertoires were made available in a free public database intended to serve as a resource for research on the immune response to SARS-CoV-2. Samples came from the ongoing ImmuneRACE study (first 160 participants) plus 1,254 subjects from 6 global collaborators. What the work shows at the level of the full study, not this receptor alone: How much clinical and demographic metadata was included differed by source and by participant, and the metadata was provided uncurated.

This clone has only one observation. The antigen it recognizes is unknown. No base quality information exists; no much larger clone differs at one position. TCRbeta CDR3 regions were amplified from genomic DNA by means of the immunoSEQ Assay, a bias-controlled multiplex PCR. Under the source paper's analysis protocol: Within the assay, amplification of reference gene primers was used to estimate how many nucleated cells each sample contained. Sequence reads were collapsed and filtered to measure the absolute abundance of every unique TCRbeta CDR3 rearrangement. For each sample, productive Simpson clonality was calculated as the square root of Simpson's diversity index across productive rearrangements. In its TCRdb copy, this immuneACCESS table keeps in-frame sequences only and misses some clones. Where compared with another copy, unresolved V genes explain less than half of these, and the others have no known cause. V and J calls and clone size follow that table, whereas D and trimming were derived from the DNA. The sample records about 81,000 clones, roughly 88% of which are singletons. In total, the top ten clones hold about 4.4% of the sample.

Collaborating institutions collected whole blood in K2EDTA tubes following their own protocols. For TCRbeta analysis, collaborators shipped samples as frozen whole blood, isolated PBMCs, or DNA extracted from either of those sample types. The TCR comes from a woman aged 80 or older with acute or convalescent COVID-19. What was sequenced was peripheral blood.

The DNA reads TGTGCCAGCATGACAGGGGGCACTAATGAAAAACTGTTTTTT. Protein translation: CASMTGGTNEKLFF. This sequence uses TRBV2 and TRBJ1-4; TRBD1 matches 10 bases in the middle. CDR1 and CDR2 are read off the germline V gene as SNHLY and FYNNEI. The CDR3 runs 14 residues from the cysteine to the phenylalanine. Solely the CDR3 DNA is kept, with 42 bases framed from the first base. V and J are trimmed by 7 bases and 2 bases, and the gene matches miss 1 base of the junction.